These 7 T cell receptor beta chains were all obtained from the same sample, sequenced in a study of T cells after yellow fever vaccination. TCRdb re-called the 5' RACE reads through MiXCR, storing one row per CDR3 protein. The sample holds a few hundred thousand distinct CDR3 sequences; over 4% are singletons and the top ten take roughly 25%. The source material was PBMCs, sampled 5 days after the yellow fever booster vaccination. The source of these receptors is a man aged 18 to 29 who received the YFV17D yellow fever vaccine.

The V call is TRBV12-3 or TRBV12-4, the J call TRBJ2-7, with D uncertain. The V gene lost 6 bases and the J gene lost 5 bases, with 11 bases spanning the gap. The CDR3 runs to 12 residues. CDR3 nucleotides: TGTGCCAGCAGCGAAATGGACCACGAGCAGTACTTC. The encoded protein is CASSEMDHEQYF.

In this sample, this clonotype turned up a few times. V gene TRBV15 combines with J gene TRBJ2-3; the match to TRBD2 covers 13 bases. The CDR3 consists of 16 residues. Germline lookup yields CDR1 LNHNV and CDR2 YYDKDF (reference sequence). V shed 5 bases and J 6 bases; nucleotides not matched to a gene: 8. The CDR3: CATSRSLAGGSDTQYF. The CDR3 DNA follows: TGTGCCACCAGCCGCTCACTAGCGGGGGGGTCGGATACGCAGTATTTT.

The chain is built from TRBV5-6 and TRBJ2-7, with D tentatively TRBD2 (7 bases). With 0 bases removed from V and 6 bases from J, the gap between germline ends came to 10 bases. The CDR3 is made up of 13 amino acids. Germline assignment: CDR1 SGHDT and CDR2 YYEEEE. CDR3 coding DNA: TGTGCCAGCAGCTTGGGTGCGGGGGCCGAGCAGTACTTC. This translates into CASSLGAGAEQYF.

As concerns this clonotype: Just one base apart from a much larger clone, this may be a read error. The chain has TRBV30 and TRBJ2-3, with 8 bases lining up with TRBD2. Germline assignment: CDR1 GTSNPN and CDR2 SVGIG (reference sequence). The CDR3 runs to 13 residues. CDR3: CAWSVGGAYTLYF. The CDR3 coding sequence is TGTGCCTGGAGTGTCGGGGGGGCGTATACGCTGTATTTT.

This clonotype has just a few counts. At one end the junction does not follow the germline gene, possibly because of a read error. The V and J genes are TRBV4-3 and TRBJ2-3; 9 bases match TRBD1. The CDR3 has 16 amino acids. Germline loops: CDR1 LGHNA, CDR2 YSLEER. The CDR3 is CASSQETGGSTDTQYF. CDR3 nucleotide sequence: TGCGCTAGCAGCCAAGAGACAGGGGGAAGCACAGATACGCAGTATTTT.

This clonotype has more than one count but fewer than ten. J is TRBJ2-1 and V is TRBV12-3 or TRBV12-4; TRBD2 agrees at 9 bases. Trimming removed 6 bases from V and 7 bases from J; junction bases left unmatched: 13. The CDR3 is 16 amino acids. The DNA of the CDR3 is TGTGCCAGCAGCCGCGGCGGGAGGGGGGGCCAAAATGAGCAGTTCTTC. Translating it yields CASSRGGRGGQNEQFF.

This clonotype was recorded a few times. The chain links TRBV7-2 to TRBJ1-2; D uncertain. Germline V gene lookup returns CDR1 SGHTA and CDR2 FQGNSA. Trimming shortened V by 2 bases and J by 8 bases, and 9 bases separated the two germline ends. The CDR3 runs 12 residues. The CDR3, as DNA: TGTGCCAGCAGCTTATGGCCGGGAGGCTACACCTTC. Protein: CASSLWPGGYTF.